Each of the 8 T cell receptor beta chains below was sequenced from the same sample in a study of Ad26.COV2.S vaccination and SARS-CoV-2 variants. Libraries were prepared by immunoSEQ multiplex PCR; TCRdb keeps only in-frame clonotypes and omits some of them. There are around 300,000 clones in the sample; roughly 90% occur only once, and about 5% lies in the top ten. Indicated treatment: about 20 received Ad26.COV2.S at low or high dose, single or two shots; five or six received placebo; per-sample allocation not given. Samples analyzed were those drawn on day 63 after the first vaccine or placebo injection. This specimen was peripheral blood, taken in a trial of Ad26.COV2.S vaccine versus placebo. All receptors derive from a person aged 18-65 years who received the Ad26.COV2.S COVID-19 vaccine or a placebo.

The rearrangement uses TRBV29-1 and TRBJ1-1; no reliable D call. Germline CDR1 and CDR2: SQVTM and ANQGSEA. Trimming took off 4 bases at V and 6 bases at J, with 9 bases between the two ends. This CDR3 has 11 amino acids. CDR3 region: CSVGEYSEAFF. CDR3 in DNA: TGCAGCGTTGGGGAATATTCTGAAGCTTTCTTT.

CDR3 sequence (DNA): TGTGCCACCAGCCGGGGCAGGGGATTAATTTATAAGGCTGAAGCTTTCTTT. It translates to CATSRGRGLIYKAEAFF. The rearrangement links TRBV2 to TRBJ1-1; D perhaps matches TRBD1 (6 bases). This CDR3 has 17 amino acids. Deletions cut 10 bases from V and 6 bases from J, with 30 bases between. The germline CDR1 and CDR2 sequences are SNHLY and FYNNEI.

In this sample, this clone turned up a few times. The chain uses TRBV7-9 and TRBJ1-2; unclear D gene. The CDR3 contains 15 residues. Trimming took off 1 base at V and 6 bases at J, with 15 bases between the two ends. Germline V CDR1 and CDR2: SEHNR, FQNEAQ (reference sequence). CDR3 DNA sequence: TGTGCCAGCAGCTTAGAGGGAACGTACGGGGATGGCTACACCTTC. Translating gives CASSLEGTYGDGYTF.

This chain uses TRBV28 with TRBJ2-5; D call uncertain. This CDR3 has 12 residues. V was shortened by 7 bases and J by 5 bases, with 11 bases between the two germline ends. Germline V CDR1 and CDR2: MDHEN, SYDVKM. The DNA of the CDR3 is TGTGCCAGCACTACGTCCCACGAGACCCAGTACTTC. The encoded protein is CASTTSHETQYF. Variable domain in full (rest from reference TRBV28 and TRBJ2-5): DVKVTQSSRYLVKRTGEKVFLECVQDMDHENMFWYRQDPGLGLRLIYFSYDVKMKEKGDIPEGYSVSREKKERFSLILESASTNQTSMYLCASTTSHETQYFGPGTRLLVL.

The V call is TRBV11-3, the J call TRBJ2-5, with D possibly matching TRBD2 (6 bases). Trimming took off 6 bases at V and 5 bases at J, with 16 bases between the two ends. The CDR3 loop spans 14 amino acids. The germline CDR1 and CDR2 sequences are SGHNT and YENEEA. The CDR3 here is CASRSLTSEETQYF. Written as DNA, the CDR3 is TGTGCCAGCAGGTCATTGACTAGTGAGGAGACCCAGTACTTC.

In this sample, this clone turned up a few times. V and J are TRBV3-1 (or the pseudogene TRBV3-2) and TRBJ1-6; D gene ambiguous. The CDR3 contains 18 residues. The germline V gene has CDR1 LGHDT and CDR2 YNNKEL (reference sequence). V dropped 4 bases and J dropped 6 bases, with 22 bases sitting between them. For the CDR3, the DNA is TGTGCCAGCAGCCCCCGTATGGGAGGGTTGGGATTTAATTCACCCCTCCACTTT. It encodes CASSPRMGGLGFNSPLHF.

CDR3 protein: CASSHNPRQPNTGELFF. The CDR3 nucleotides are TGTGCCAGCAGTCATAACCCCCGACAGCCGAACACCGGGGAGCTGTTTTTT. The chain links TRBV9 to TRBJ2-2; tentatively, D is TRBD1 (5 bases). V gave up 5 bases and J gave up 0 bases, with 17 bases separating them. Germline V CDR1 and CDR2: SGDLS, YYNGEE. The CDR3 spans 17 residues.

This chain links TRBV28 with TRBJ1-1, with D unresolved. The CDR3 consists of 12 residues. In germline, CDR1 is MDHEN, CDR2 SYDVKM. Trimming removed 6 bases at V and 5 bases at J, with 10 bases between. The CDR3 sequence is CASSLMTTEAFF. In nucleotides, the CDR3 is TGTGCCAGCAGCCTAATGACGACTGAAGCTTTCTTT. Using reference TRBV28 and TRBJ1-1 for the parts outside the CDR3, the full variable domain is DVKVTQSSRYLVKRTGEKVFLECVQDMDHENMFWYRQDPGLGLRLIYFSYDVKMKEKGDIPEGYSVSREKKERFSLILESASTNQTSMYLCASSLMTTEAFFGQGTRLTVV.